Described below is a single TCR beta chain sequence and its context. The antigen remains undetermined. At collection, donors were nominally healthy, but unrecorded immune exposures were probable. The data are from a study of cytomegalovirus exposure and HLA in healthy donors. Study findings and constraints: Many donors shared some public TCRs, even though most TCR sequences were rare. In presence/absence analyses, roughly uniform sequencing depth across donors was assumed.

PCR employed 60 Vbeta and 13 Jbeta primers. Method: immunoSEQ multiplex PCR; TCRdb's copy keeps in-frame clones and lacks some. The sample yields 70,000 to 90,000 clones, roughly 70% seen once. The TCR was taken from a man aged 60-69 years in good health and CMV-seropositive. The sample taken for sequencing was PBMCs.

CDR3 sequence reads: CASSTGGLDYGYTF. The CDR3, as DNA: TGTGCCAGCAGCACAGGGGGCTTAGACTATGGCTACACCTTC. V and J are TRBV9 and TRBJ1-2, with 9 bases fitting TRBD1. There are 14 residues in the CDR3. Germline CDR1 is SGDLS and CDR2 is YYNGEE. The J segment lost 3 bases and the V segment lost 4 bases, leaving 4 bases of the junction unmatched. Supplemented by reference TRBV9 and TRBJ1-2, the full variable domain reads DSGVTQTPKHLITATGQRVTLRCSPRSGDLSVYWYQQSLDQGLQFLIQYYNGEERAKGNILERFSAQQFPDLHSELNLSSLELGDSALYFCASSTGGLDYGYTFGSGTRLTVV.